This T cell receptor beta chain came from a study of T-cell reconstitution after alpha-beta-depleted transplantation in children. Findings and caveats of the study: A year post-transplant, T-cell counts and diversity derived mostly from newly produced T cells. Several hundred expanded graft clones reportedly were the source of alpha-beta T cells about two months after transplant.

This clonotype has just a few counts. Its specificity is unknown. Researchers prepared the TCRbeta library using unique molecular identifiers, the study reports. One entry per CDR3 protein, called by TCRdb with MiXCR from the PCR reads. The repertoire includes fewer than 1 million distinct CDR3 sequences, approximately 15% of them detected once, and around 5% sits in the top ten. The sequencing used PBMCs, mostly from graft donor cells, collected 360 days after TCRalphabeta/CD19-depleted stem cell transplant. This receptor was obtained from a male patient under 18 who had a stem cell transplant for acute lymphoblastic leukemia, so the T cells may come from the graft donor.

DNA of the CDR3: TGCGCCAGCAGCTTGAGGGGGGCTGTCACCGGGGAGCTGTTTTTT. Its protein product is CASSLRGAVTGELFF. This rearrangement joins TRBV5-1 to TRBJ2-2; D tentatively fits TRBD1 or TRBD2 (6 bases each). V was shortened by 1 base and J by 4 bases, with 11 bases between the two germline ends. Germline V CDR1 and CDR2: SGHRS, YFSETQ. The CDR3 is 15 residues long.